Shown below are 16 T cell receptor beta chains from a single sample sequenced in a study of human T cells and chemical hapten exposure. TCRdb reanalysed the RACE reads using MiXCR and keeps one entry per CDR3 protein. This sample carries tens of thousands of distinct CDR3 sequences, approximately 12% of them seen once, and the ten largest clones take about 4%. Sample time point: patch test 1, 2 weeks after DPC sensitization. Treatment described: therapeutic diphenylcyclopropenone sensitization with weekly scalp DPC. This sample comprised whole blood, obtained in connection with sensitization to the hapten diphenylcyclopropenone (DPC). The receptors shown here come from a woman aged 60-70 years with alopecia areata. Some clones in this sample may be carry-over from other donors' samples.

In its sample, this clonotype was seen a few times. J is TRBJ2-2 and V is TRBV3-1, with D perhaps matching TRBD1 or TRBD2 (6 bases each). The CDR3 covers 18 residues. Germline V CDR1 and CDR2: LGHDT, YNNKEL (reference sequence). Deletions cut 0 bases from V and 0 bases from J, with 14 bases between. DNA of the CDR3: TGTGCCAGCAGCCAAGATGGGGGGCGAGCGGCGAACACCGGGGAGCTGTTTTTT. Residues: CASSQDGGRAANTGELFF.

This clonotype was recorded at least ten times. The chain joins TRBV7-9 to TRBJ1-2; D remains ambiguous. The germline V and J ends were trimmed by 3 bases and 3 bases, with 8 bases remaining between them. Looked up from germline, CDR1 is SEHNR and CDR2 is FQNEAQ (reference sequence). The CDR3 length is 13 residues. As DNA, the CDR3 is TGTGCCAGCAGCTTTGGCGGTGACTATGGCTACACCTTC. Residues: CASSFGGDYGYTF.

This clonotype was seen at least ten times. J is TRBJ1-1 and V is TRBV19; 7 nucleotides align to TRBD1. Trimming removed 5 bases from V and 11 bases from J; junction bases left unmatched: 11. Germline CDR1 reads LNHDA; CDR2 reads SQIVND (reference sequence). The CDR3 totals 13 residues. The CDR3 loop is CASSAPGQEEAFF. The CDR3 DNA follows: TGTGCCAGTAGTGCCCCCGGACAGGAAGAGGCTTTCTTT.

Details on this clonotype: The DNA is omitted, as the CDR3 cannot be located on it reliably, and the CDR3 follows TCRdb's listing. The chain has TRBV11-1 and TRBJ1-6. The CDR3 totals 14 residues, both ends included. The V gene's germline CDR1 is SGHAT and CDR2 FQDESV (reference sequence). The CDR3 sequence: CASSFRFGDSPLHF.

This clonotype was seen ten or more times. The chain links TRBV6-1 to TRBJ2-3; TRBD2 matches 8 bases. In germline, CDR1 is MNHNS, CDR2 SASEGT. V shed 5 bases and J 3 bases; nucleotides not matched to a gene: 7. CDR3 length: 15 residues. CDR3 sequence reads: CASSTGGGPTDTQYF. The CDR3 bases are TGTGCCAGCAGTACCGGGGGGGGTCCGACAGATACGCAGTATTTT.

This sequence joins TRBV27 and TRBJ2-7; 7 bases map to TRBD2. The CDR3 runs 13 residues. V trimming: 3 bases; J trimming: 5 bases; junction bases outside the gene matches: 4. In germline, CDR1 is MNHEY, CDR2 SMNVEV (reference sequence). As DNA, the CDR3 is TGTGCCAGCAGTTTGGGAGGGTACCACGAGCAGTACTTC. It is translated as CASSLGGYHEQYF.

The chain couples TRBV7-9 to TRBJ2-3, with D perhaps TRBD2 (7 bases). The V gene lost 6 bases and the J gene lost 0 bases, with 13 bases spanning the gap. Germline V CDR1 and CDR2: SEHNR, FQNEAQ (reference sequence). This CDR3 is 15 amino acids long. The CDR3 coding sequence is TGTGCCAGCAGTTCCCGGGGGGCGAGCACAGATACGCAGTATTTT. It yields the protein CASSSRGASTDTQYF.

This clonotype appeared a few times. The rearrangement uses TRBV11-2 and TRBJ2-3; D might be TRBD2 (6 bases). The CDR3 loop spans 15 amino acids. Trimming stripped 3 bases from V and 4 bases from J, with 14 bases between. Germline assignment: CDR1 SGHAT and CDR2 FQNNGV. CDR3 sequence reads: CASSFIAEKADTQYF. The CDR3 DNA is TGTGCCAGCAGCTTCATAGCGGAGAAGGCAGATACGCAGTATTTT.

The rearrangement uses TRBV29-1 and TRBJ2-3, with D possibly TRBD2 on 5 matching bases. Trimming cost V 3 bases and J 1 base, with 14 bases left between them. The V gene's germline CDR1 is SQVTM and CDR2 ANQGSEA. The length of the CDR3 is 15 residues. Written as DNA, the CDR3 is TGCAGCGTTGACCATCCTGCGGGTGGCACAGATACGCAGTATTTT. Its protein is CSVDHPAGGTDTQYF.

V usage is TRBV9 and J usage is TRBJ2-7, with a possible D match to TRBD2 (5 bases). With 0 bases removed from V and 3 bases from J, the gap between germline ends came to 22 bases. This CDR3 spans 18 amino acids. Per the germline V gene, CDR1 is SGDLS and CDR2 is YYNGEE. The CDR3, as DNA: TGTGCCAGCAGCGTAGTATCCATCGGAGTCCGCGGGTACTACGAGCAGTACTTC. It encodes CASSVVSIGVRGYYEQYF. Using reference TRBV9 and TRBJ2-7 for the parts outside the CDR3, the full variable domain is DSGVTQTPKHLITATGQRVTLRCSPRSGDLSVYWYQQSLDQGLQFLIQYYNGEERAKGNILERFSAQQFPDLHSELNLSSLELGDSALYFCASSVVSIGVRGYYEQYFGPGTRLTVT.

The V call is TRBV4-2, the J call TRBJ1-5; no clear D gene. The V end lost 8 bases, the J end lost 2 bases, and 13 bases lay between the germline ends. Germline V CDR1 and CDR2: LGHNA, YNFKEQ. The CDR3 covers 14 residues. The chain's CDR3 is CASARGVGNQPQHF. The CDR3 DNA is TGTGCCAGCGCCCGAGGTGTGGGCAATCAGCCCCAGCATTTT.

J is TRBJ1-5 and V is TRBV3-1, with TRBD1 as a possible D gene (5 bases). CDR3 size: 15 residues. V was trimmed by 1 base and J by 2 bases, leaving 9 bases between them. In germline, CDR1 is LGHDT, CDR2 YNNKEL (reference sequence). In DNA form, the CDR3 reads TGTGCCAGCAGCCAAGGTCGACAGCGCAATCAGCCCCAGCATTTT. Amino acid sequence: CASSQGRQRNQPQHF.

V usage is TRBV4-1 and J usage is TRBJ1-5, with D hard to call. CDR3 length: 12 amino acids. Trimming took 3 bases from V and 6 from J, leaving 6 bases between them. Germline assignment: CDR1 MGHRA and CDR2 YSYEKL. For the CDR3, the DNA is TGCGCCAGCAGCCATGGAGCTCAGCCCCAGCATTTT. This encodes CASSHGAQPQHF.

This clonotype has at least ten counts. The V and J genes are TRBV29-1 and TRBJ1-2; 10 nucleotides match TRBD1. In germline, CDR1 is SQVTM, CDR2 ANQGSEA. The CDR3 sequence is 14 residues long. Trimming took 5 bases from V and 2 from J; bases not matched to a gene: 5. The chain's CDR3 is CSVNPGQGNYGYTF. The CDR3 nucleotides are TGCAGCGTTAATCCGGGACAGGGGAACTATGGCTACACCTTC.

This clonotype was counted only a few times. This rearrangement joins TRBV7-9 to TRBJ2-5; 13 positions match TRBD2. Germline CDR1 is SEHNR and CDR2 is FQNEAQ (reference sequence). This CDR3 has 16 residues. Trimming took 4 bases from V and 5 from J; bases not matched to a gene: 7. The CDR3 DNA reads TGTGCCAGCAGCTCCCCGTCGGGACTAGCGGGGGAGACCCAGTACTTC. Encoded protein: CASSSPSGLAGETQYF.

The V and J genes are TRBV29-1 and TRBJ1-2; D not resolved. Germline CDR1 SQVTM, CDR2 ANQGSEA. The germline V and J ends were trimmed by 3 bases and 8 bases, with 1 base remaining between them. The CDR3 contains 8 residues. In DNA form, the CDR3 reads TGCAGCGTTGAGGGCTACACCTTC. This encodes CSVEGYTF.